These 28 T cell receptor beta chains were all obtained from the same sample, sequenced in a study of control samples from healthy donors and cancer patients. Data came from immunoSEQ multiplex PCR; TCRdb stores just in-frame clones and leaves some out. This table has 100,000 to 150,000 clones, 89% appearing once. The source material was PBMCs. These TCRs come from a middle-aged man with head and neck cancer.

The chain carries TRBV6-5 and TRBJ1-2; tentatively, D is TRBD1 (5 bases). This CDR3 region has 12 residues. The germline V and J ends were trimmed by 11 bases and 3 bases, with 13 bases remaining between them. Germline assignment: CDR1 MNHEY and CDR2 SVGAGI. CDR3 amino acids: CAGAGADYGYTF. The CDR3 DNA reads as TGTGCCGGGGCCGGGGCGGACTATGGCTACACCTTC.

The rearrangement uses TRBV19 and TRBJ1-4; the match to TRBD1 covers 7 bases. Germline V lookup: CDR1 LNHDA, CDR2 SQIVND (reference sequence). The trim removed 5 bases at V and 4 bases at J, leaving 4 bases unmatched. The CDR3 runs 14 residues. The chain's CDR3 is CASSPGTVNEKLFF. CDR3 coding DNA: TGTGCCAGTAGTCCCGGGACAGTTAATGAAAAACTGTTTTTT. Drawing the rest from reference TRBV19 and TRBJ1-4, the complete variable domain is DGGITQSPKYLFRKEGQNVTLSCEQNLNHDAMYWYRQDPGQGLRLIYYSQIVNDFQKGDIAEGYSVSREKKESFPLTVTSAQKNPTAFYLCASSPGTVNEKLFFGSGTQLSVL.

CDR3 nucleotides: TGCGCCAGCAGCTTGTCCAGGGGGAGTTACAATGAGCAGTTCTTC. Translation: CASSLSRGSYNEQFF. The rearrangement joins TRBV5-1 to TRBJ2-1, with 7 bases matching TRBD1. Per germline, CDR1 SGHRS and CDR2 YFSETQ. This CDR3 comprises 15 residues. The ends lost 1 base at V and 4 bases at J; junction bases unmatched: 5.

J is TRBJ2-1 and V is TRBV11-2, with TRBD2 as a possible D gene (5 bases). The CDR3 has 14 residues. Per the germline V gene, CDR1 is SGHAT and CDR2 is FQNNGV. The ends were cut back, 1 base at V and 6 bases at J, with 10 bases in the middle. CDR3: CASSLAAEGNEQFF. The CDR3 DNA follows: TGTGCCAGCAGCTTAGCAGCCGAGGGCAATGAGCAGTTCTTC.

This chain uses TRBV6-5 with TRBJ2-1, with D unresolved. The CDR3 runs 14 residues. Trimming took 2 bases from V and 9 from J, leaving 14 bases between them. Germline values: CDR1 MNHEY, CDR2 SVGAGI. DNA of the CDR3: TGTGCCAGCAGTTACGGTTTAGCATCTGGTGAGCAGTTCTTC. Its translation: CASSYGLASGEQFF.

The V gene is TRBV3-1 (or the pseudogene TRBV3-2), the J gene TRBJ1-4; unclear D gene. The CDR3 is 15 residues long. Germline V gene data show CDR1 as LGHDT and CDR2 as YNNKEL (reference sequence). Trimming removed 0 bases at V and 7 bases at J, with 12 bases between. CDR3 nucleotide sequence: TGTGCCAGCAGCCAAGAGCGAAGGGCGGGTGAAAAACTGTTTTTT. It specifies CASSQERRAGEKLFF.

This chain uses TRBV6-5 with TRBJ1-3; D is possibly TRBD1 (5 bases). The CDR3 is 15 residues long. CDR1 is MNHEY and CDR2 is SVGAGI in the germline V gene. Trimming stripped 6 bases from V and 4 bases from J, with 16 bases between. CDR3 sequence reads: CASRLGALIGNTIYF. The CDR3 nucleotides read TGTGCCAGCAGATTAGGGGCCTTGATCGGAAACACCATATATTTT.

A few counts support this clone. The V gene is TRBV4-1, the J gene TRBJ1-6; D may be TRBD1 (5 bases). This CDR3 comprises 15 residues. Germline CDR1 reads MGHRA; CDR2 reads YSYEKL. V lost 0 bases and J 7 bases, leaving 10 bases between the germline ends. This CDR3 is CASSQEGEGNSPLHF. The CDR3 coding sequence is TGCGCCAGCAGCCAAGAGGGGGAGGGGAATTCACCCCTCCACTTT.

This clone was seen only a few times. The J gene is TRBJ1-1, the V gene TRBV3-1 (or the pseudogene TRBV3-2), with D unresolved. The germline V and J ends were trimmed by 0 bases and 3 bases, with 8 bases remaining between them. Germline V lookup: CDR1 LGHDT, CDR2 YNNKEL (reference sequence). CDR3 length: 14 residues. CDR3 residues: CASSQEALDTEAFF. The CDR3 DNA follows: TGTGCCAGCAGCCAAGAGGCGTTGGACACTGAAGCTTTCTTT.

The chain links TRBV19 to TRBJ2-5, with unresolved D. Germline CDR1 and CDR2: LNHDA and SQIVND (reference sequence). The V end was cut by 4 bases, the J end by 5 bases, with 5 bases between. The CDR3 extends over 11 amino acids. CDR3 bases: TGTGCCAGTAGTACCCGGGAGACCCAGTACTTC. Its translation is CASSTRETQYF.

The V gene is TRBV28, the J gene TRBJ2-7, with D possibly TRBD2 on 5 matching bases. Per the germline V gene, CDR1 is MDHEN and CDR2 is SYDVKM. The CDR3 spans 11 residues. V lost 5 bases to trimming and J lost 5 bases, with 7 bases between them. The CDR3 bases are TGTGCCAGCAGTCTCGGGGACGAGCAGTACTTC. Translating it yields CASSLGDEQYF. Variable domain in full (rest from reference TRBV28 and TRBJ2-7): DVKVTQSSRYLVKRTGEKVFLECVQDMDHENMFWYRQDPGLGLRLIYFSYDVKMKEKGDIPEGYSVSREKKERFSLILESASTNQTSMYLCASSLGDEQYFGPGTRLTVT.

The J gene is TRBJ2-2, the V gene TRBV4-2; 10 bases map to TRBD1. This CDR3 is 17 amino acids long. Trimming took 4 bases from V and 5 from J; bases not matched to a gene: 10. Germline V lookup: CDR1 LGHNA, CDR2 YNFKEQ. The CDR3 here is CASSPEGPGQGTGELFF. Written as DNA, the CDR3 is TGTGCCAGCAGCCCGGAGGGGCCGGGACAGGGGACCGGGGAGCTGTTTTTT.

The genes are TRBV3-1 (or the pseudogene TRBV3-2) and TRBJ2-1; D assignment may be TRBD1 or TRBD2 (5 bases each). This CDR3 comprises 15 residues. Trimming stripped 0 bases from V and 6 bases from J, with 12 bases between. Germline loops: CDR1 LGHDT, CDR2 YNNKEL (reference sequence). The CDR3 nucleotides are TGTGCCAGCAGCCAAGAGGGGGTTGACTTCAATGAGCAGTTCTTC. It specifies CASSQEGVDFNEQFF.

V usage is TRBV28 and J usage is TRBJ1-5; the D gene is possibly TRBD1 (5 bases). This CDR3 has 14 amino acids. V was clipped by 5 bases and J by 4 bases, with 12 bases between them. The germline gives CDR1 MDHEN, CDR2 SYDVKM. Here the CDR3 reads CASSPDRSNQPQHF. The CDR3 coding sequence is TGTGCCAGCAGTCCAGACAGAAGTAATCAGCCCCAGCATTTT. Together with reference TRBV28 and TRBJ1-5, the CDR3 gives the full variable domain: DVKVTQSSRYLVKRTGEKVFLECVQDMDHENMFWYRQDPGLGLRLIYFSYDVKMKEKGDIPEGYSVSREKKERFSLILESASTNQTSMYLCASSPDRSNQPQHFGDGTRLSIL.

The V gene is TRBV6-5, the J gene TRBJ1-1; the match to TRBD1 covers 7 bases. J gave up 4 bases and V 8 bases, and 10 bases lay outside the gene matches. The germline V gene encodes CDR1 MNHEY and CDR2 SVGAGI. CDR3 size: 14 residues. CDR3 nucleotides: TGTGCCAGCCAACGAGGGGGCTCGACCACTGAAGCTTTCTTT. It encodes CASQRGGSTTEAFF.

The gene calls are TRBV18 and TRBJ2-5, with 9 bases identical to TRBD1. The CDR3 extends over 15 amino acids. V shed 1 base and J 6 bases; nucleotides not matched to a gene: 6. From germline, CDR1 is KGHSH and CDR2 LQKENI. The CDR3 is CASSPQQGAKKTQYF. The CDR3 region has the DNA TGTGCCAGCTCACCACAACAGGGGGCGAAGAAGACCCAGTACTTC. Together with reference TRBV18 and TRBJ2-5, the CDR3 gives the full variable domain: NAGVMQNPRHLVRRRGQEARLRCSPMKGHSHVYWYRQLPEEGLKFMVYLQKENIIDESGMPKERFSAEFPKEGPSILRIQQVVRGDSAAYFCASSPQQGAKKTQYFGPGTRLLVL.

As for this clone: Compared with germline, one end of the junction differs, possibly owing to a read error. The rearrangement uses TRBV5-1 and TRBJ2-2; D may be TRBD1 (5 bases). CDR3 size: 15 residues. Per germline, CDR1 SGHRS and CDR2 YFSETQ. DNA of the CDR3: TGCGCCAGCGGCTTACAACAGGCGAACACCGGGGAGCTGTTTTTT. This codes for CASGLQQANTGELFF.

The chain employs TRBV5-1 and TRBJ2-1; TRBD1 matches 9 bases. The germline V gene encodes CDR1 SGHRS and CDR2 YFSETQ. J was trimmed by 8 bases and V by 3 bases; bases with no gene match: 6. The CDR3 runs 14 residues. CDR3 in DNA: TGCGCCAGCAGCTACCAATGGACAGGGGATGAGCAGTTCTTC. Translation gives CASSYQWTGDEQFF.

The chain employs TRBV7-2 and TRBJ2-2, with 8 positions matching TRBD2. The V gene's germline CDR1 is SGHTA and CDR2 FQGNSA. There are 14 residues in the CDR3. The V gene end was trimmed by 8 bases and the J gene end by 2 bases; junction bases not matched to a gene: 4. As DNA, the CDR3 is TGTGCCAGCTCCGGGAGGGCCAACACCGGGGAGCTGTTTTTT. It encodes CASSGRANTGELFF.

The chain combines TRBV5-1 with TRBJ2-1; maybe TRBD1 (6 bases). The ends were cut back, 4 bases at V and 9 bases at J, with 17 bases in the middle. This CDR3 is 14 amino acids long. In germline, CDR1 is SGHRS, CDR2 YFSETQ. CDR3 DNA: TGCGCCAGCAGCACCACAGGGCCCGGAGGTGAGCAGTTCTTC. Protein product: CASSTTGPGGEQFF.

J is TRBJ1-1 and V is TRBV9; D is unclear. CDR1 and CDR2 (germline): SGDLS, YYNGEE. The CDR3 spans 12 residues. The V end lost 0 bases, the J end lost 3 bases, and 3 bases lay between the germline ends. DNA of the CDR3: TGTGCCAGCAGCGTAGAAGACACTGAAGCTTTCTTT. This translates into CASSVEDTEAFF.

The genes are TRBV5-4 and TRBJ1-2, with D perhaps TRBD1 (5 bases). CDR1 and CDR2 from the germline V gene are SGHNT and YYREEE (reference sequence). This CDR3 has 13 amino acids. The V end lost 2 bases, the J end lost 2 bases, and 7 bases lay between the germline ends. As DNA, the CDR3 is TGTGCCAGCAGCTTACGGGGGAACTATGGCTACACCTTC. It specifies CASSLRGNYGYTF.

J is TRBJ1-4 and V is TRBV28; maybe TRBD1 (5 bases). This CDR3 region has 14 residues. Germline CDR1 reads MDHEN; CDR2 reads SYDVKM. V was shortened by 8 bases and J by 0 bases, with 10 bases between the two germline ends. The CDR3 DNA follows: TGTGCCAGCCTAGGGACCCCAACTAATGAAAAACTGTTTTTT. This gives the protein CASLGTPTNEKLFF.

The chain couples TRBV28 to TRBJ2-7; no clear D gene. The V gene lost 2 bases and the J gene lost 3 bases, with 8 bases spanning the gap. The germline V gene has CDR1 MDHEN and CDR2 SYDVKM. The CDR3 covers 13 residues. For the CDR3, the DNA is TGTGCCAGCAGTTTAGGGGTGGACTACGAGCAGTACTTC. This codes for CASSLGVDYEQYF. Variable domain in full (rest from reference TRBV28 and TRBJ2-7): DVKVTQSSRYLVKRTGEKVFLECVQDMDHENMFWYRQDPGLGLRLIYFSYDVKMKEKGDIPEGYSVSREKKERFSLILESASTNQTSMYLCASSLGVDYEQYFGPGTRLTVT.

This clone was counted a few times. V is TRBV7-9 and J is TRBJ1-2, with D possibly being TRBD1 (6 bases). The germline V gene has CDR1 SEHNR and CDR2 FQNEAQ (reference sequence). V was trimmed by 0 bases and J by 2 bases, leaving 19 bases between them. CDR3 size: 18 residues. CDR3 loop: CASSLAGEQGGTNYGYTF. Here the CDR3 DNA reads TGTGCCAGCAGCTTAGCGGGAGAACAGGGAGGCACCAACTATGGCTACACCTTC. Full variable domain (outside the CDR3, taken from reference TRBV7-9 and TRBJ1-2): DTGVSQNPRHKITKRGQNVTFRCDPISEHNRLYWYRQTLGQGPEFLTYFQNEAQLEKSRLLSDRFSAERPKGSFSTLEIQRTEQGDSAMYLCASSLAGEQGGTNYGYTFGSGTRLTVV.

The rearrangement uses TRBV28 and TRBJ2-7, with TRBD2 matching 8 bases. V lost 4 bases and J lost 2; bases outside the gene matches: 10. The CDR3 extends over 16 amino acids. From germline, CDR1 is MDHEN and CDR2 SYDVKM. CDR3 in DNA: TGTGCCAGCAGTTCGGGTAGCGGGACGTCCCCCTACGAGCAGTACTTC. It is translated as CASSSGSGTSPYEQYF.

This clone has a handful of counts. The gene calls are TRBV2 and TRBJ2-1, with D hard to call. Trimming stripped 7 bases from V and 0 bases from J, with 7 bases between. This CDR3 spans 13 amino acids. The germline gives CDR1 SNHLY, CDR2 FYNNEI. DNA for the CDR3: TGTGCCAGCAAGGAGTACTCCTACAATGAGCAGTTCTTC. This sequence encodes CASKEYSYNEQFF. Supplemented by reference TRBV2 and TRBJ2-1, the full variable domain reads EPEVTQTPSHQVTQMGQEVILRCVPISNHLYFYWYRQILGQKVEFLVSFYNNEISEKSEIFDDQFSVERPDGSNFTLKIRSTKLEDSAMYFCASKEYSYNEQFFGPGTRLTVL.

V and J are TRBV5-1 and TRBJ2-7; D may be TRBD1 (5 bases). V was cut by 5 bases and J by 2 bases, with 14 bases left in between. There are 14 residues in the CDR3. Germline CDR1 is SGHRS and CDR2 is YFSETQ. CDR3 amino acids: CASRARQTAYEQYF. For the CDR3, the DNA is TGCGCCAGCAGAGCGAGACAGACAGCCTACGAGCAGTACTTC. Variable domain in full (rest from reference TRBV5-1 and TRBJ2-7): KAGVTQTPRYLIKTRGQQVTLSCSPISGHRSVSWYQQTPGQGLQFLFEYFSETQRNKGNFPGRFSGRQFSNSRSEMNVSTLELGDSALYLCASRARQTAYEQYFGPGTRLTVT.